These 14 T cell receptor beta chains share one sample of origin, sequenced in a study of cytomegalovirus exposure and HLA in healthy donors. TCRdb's table, derived via immunoSEQ multiplex PCR, lists solely in-frame clones and lacks some. The sample includes about 150,000 clones, around nine tenths of them seen just once. The specimen was PBMCs. The source of these receptors is a woman aged 18-30 years in good health and CMV-seropositive.

The chain carries TRBV30 and TRBJ1-3, with D possibly matching TRBD1 (6 bases). The V and J ends lost 1 base and 2 bases respectively, with 9 bases between them. CDR1 GTSNPN and CDR2 SVGIG come from the germline V gene (reference sequence). This CDR3 comprises 14 residues. The CDR3 protein is CAWSATGPGNTIYF. The CDR3 bases are TGTGCCTGGAGTGCGACAGGCCCTGGAAACACCATATATTTT.

Of note for this clone: Because the CDR3 is missing its conserved closing phenylalanine or tryptophan, this is likely a read error. The DNA is left out, because the CDR3 cannot be placed on it with certainty; the CDR3 is given as TCRdb lists it. The genes are TRBV4-1 and TRBJ2-7; whether TRBD2, the table's D call, matches the DNA was not checked. Germline CDR1 MGHRA, CDR2 YSYEKL. 13 amino acids form the CDR3, both terminal residues included. CDR3 residues: CASSQELTFGPSS.

This clone appeared once. The chain's CDR3 is CASSQDYVGSRELFF. CDR3 in DNA: TGCGCCAGCAGCCAAGATTATGTGGGGAGCAGGGAGCTGTTTTTT. This chain connects TRBV4-3 to TRBJ2-2, with a possible D match to TRBD2 (5 bases). In germline, CDR1 is LGHNA, CDR2 YSLEER. V lost 0 bases and J lost 9, with 14 bases in between. CDR3 length: 15 residues.

The chain combines TRBV18 with TRBJ1-4, with 7 bases matching TRBD1. Germline V gene sequence: CDR1 KGHSH, CDR2 LQKENI. This CDR3 region has 14 residues. V shed 6 bases, J shed 8 bases, and the junction held 9 bases outside the gene matches. The CDR3 sequence: CASSPFRDSEKLFF. DNA for the CDR3: TGTGCCAGCTCGCCCTTTCGGGACAGCGAAAAACTGTTTTTT.

The chain joins TRBV6-4 to TRBJ1-2; 7 bases align to TRBD1. The CDR3 is made up of 14 amino acids. CDR1 is MRHNA and CDR2 is SNTAGT in the germline V gene. The V segment lost 5 bases and the J segment 2 bases; nucleotides outside the gene matches: 5. CDR3 bases: TGTGCCAGCAGTCCCTCCAGGGGGAACTATGGCTACACCTTC. Its protein is CASSPSRGNYGYTF.

V is TRBV27 and J is TRBJ2-3; 12 bases line up with TRBD2. This CDR3 is 17 amino acids long. The J segment lost 2 bases and the V segment lost 6 bases, leaving 9 bases of the junction unmatched. The germline gives CDR1 MNHEY, CDR2 SMNVEV (reference sequence). This CDR3 reads CASRGRLAGVDTDTQYF. The DNA of the CDR3 is TGTGCCAGCAGGGGACGACTAGCGGGAGTTGACACAGATACGCAGTATTTT.

The V gene is TRBV11-3, the J gene TRBJ2-7; D is unresolved. V was cut by 4 bases and J by 4 bases, with 14 bases left in between. Looked up from germline, CDR1 is SGHNT and CDR2 is YENEEA. This CDR3 contains 14 residues. As DNA, the CDR3 is TGTGCCAGCAGCTCGTATATCGAGAGTTACGAGCAGTACTTC. It translates to CASSSYIESYEQYF.

This sequence joins TRBV28 and TRBJ1-4, with 12 bases that match TRBD1. Germline CDR1 MDHEN, CDR2 SYDVKM. The CDR3 is 16 residues long. Trimming cost V 8 bases and J 8 bases; bases outside gene matches: 12. The CDR3 reads CASASPGQGAREKLFF. Here the CDR3 DNA reads TGTGCCAGCGCCTCCCCGGGACAGGGGGCGAGGGAAAAACTGTTTTTT. The complete variable domain, with remaining parts taken from reference TRBV28 and TRBJ1-4, reads DVKVTQSSRYLVKRTGEKVFLECVQDMDHENMFWYRQDPGLGLRLIYFSYDVKMKEKGDIPEGYSVSREKKERFSLILESASTNQTSMYLCASASPGQGAREKLFFGSGTQLSVL.

The rearrangement uses TRBV6-1 and TRBJ2-5; tentatively, D is TRBD1 (6 bases). V was clipped by 4 bases and J by 3 bases, with 6 bases between them. The CDR3 covers 12 residues. Germline CDR1 reads MNHNS; CDR2 reads SASEGT. The CDR3 nucleotides read TGTGCCAGCAGTGCAGGGGAAGAGACCCAGTACTTC. Translation gives CASSAGEETQYF.

The V and J genes are TRBV25-1 and TRBJ2-2; D unresolved. Trimming removed 8 bases at V and 7 bases at J, with 11 bases between. The CDR3 is made up of 12 amino acids. CDR1 and CDR2 (germline): MGHDK, SYGVNS. The CDR3 sequence: CASARVGGELFF. The CDR3 coding sequence is TGTGCCAGCGCGCGTGTTGGCGGGGAGCTGTTTTTT.

This chain connects TRBV7-8 to TRBJ1-4; D possibly corresponds to TRBD1 (6 bases). CDR1 and CDR2 (germline): SGHVS, FQNEAQ. V was trimmed by 0 bases and J by 7 bases, leaving 12 bases between them. The CDR3 is 15 amino acids. CDR3: CASSLAGRGGEKLFF. In DNA form, the CDR3 reads TGTGCCAGCAGCTTAGCGGGCAGGGGTGGTGAAAAACTGTTTTTT.

The genes are TRBV5-4 and TRBJ2-3, with TRBD2 matching over 10 bases. Germline CDR1 SGHNT, CDR2 YYREEE (reference sequence). V gave up 4 bases and J gave up 5 bases; unmatched junction bases: 7. The CDR3 loop spans 15 amino acids. CDR3 sequence: CASSQRRLAGDTQYF. The CDR3 bases are TGTGCCAGCAGCCAACGGAGACTAGCGGGAGATACGCAGTATTTT. The full variable domain, in which reference TRBV5-4 and TRBJ2-3 provide the parts outside the CDR3, is ETGVTQSPTHLIKTRGQQVTLRCSSQSGHNTVSWYQQALGQGPQFIFQYYREEENGRGNFPPRFSGLQFPNYSSELNVNALELDDSALYLCASSQRRLAGDTQYFGPGTRLTVL.

The rearrangement links TRBV10-2 to TRBJ2-3, with 7 nucleotides matching TRBD2. The junction had 3 bases not matched to a gene; V was cut back by 2 bases and J by 10 bases. Germline V lookup: CDR1 WSHSY, CDR2 SAAADI. CDR3 length: 12 residues. The CDR3 DNA reads as TGCGCCAGCAGTGAGAACCGGGAGGCGCAGTATTTT. It codes for CASSENREAQYF.

Comments on this clone: Within the sample, other DNA sequences also encode this same CDR3. This chain connects TRBV10-3 to TRBJ1-1; 10 nucleotides agree with TRBD1. Germline CDR1 and CDR2: ENHRY and SYGVKD. Trimming cost V 0 bases and J 4 bases; bases outside gene matches: 2. The CDR3 consists of 15 residues. CDR3 nucleotide sequence: TGTGCCATCAGTGAGTCGACAGGGGGCGGCACTGAAGCTTTCTTT. Residues: CAISESTGGGTEAFF.